Each of the 19 T cell receptor beta chains below was sequenced from the same sample in a study of shared T cell receptors in the human thymus. Clones were read by immunoSEQ multiplex PCR, and TCRdb kept only the in-frame ones, dropping some. Among under 450,000 clones listed, 95% were seen once. The sample consisted of thymocytes. The receptor set was obtained from a human donor.

This sequence joins TRBV30 and TRBJ1-4; D remains unclear. The CDR3 runs 15 residues. Trimming cost V 2 bases and J 2 bases, with 12 bases left between them. Germline V gene sequence: CDR1 GTSNPN, CDR2 SVGIG (reference sequence). As DNA, the CDR3 is TGTGCCTGGAGTCGGTGGCGGACCACTAATGAAAAACTGTTTTTT. Protein: CAWSRWRTTNEKLFF. Filled out from reference TRBV30 and TRBJ1-4, the complete variable domain reads SQTIHQWPATLVQPVGSPLSLECTVEGTSNPNLYWYRQAAGRGLQLLFYSVGIGQISSEVPQNLSASRPQDRQFILSSKKLLLSDSGFYLCAWSRWRTTNEKLFFGSGTQLSVL.

This chain uses TRBV11-3 with TRBJ1-3; D is unclear. The CDR3 covers 14 residues. Trimming left V 1 base short and J 3 bases short, with 7 bases between. The germline V gene encodes CDR1 SGHNT and CDR2 YENEEA. The CDR3 region has the DNA TGTGCCAGCAGCTTAGCCGGACGTGGAAACACCATATATTTT. Translation: CASSLAGRGNTIYF.

The chain has TRBV7-2 and TRBJ2-1, with D maybe TRBD2 (5 bases). V was cut by 0 bases and J by 4 bases, with 19 bases left in between. The germline V gene encodes CDR1 SGHTA and CDR2 FQGNSA. This CDR3 spans 18 amino acids. The CDR3 DNA follows: TGTGCCAGCAGCTTAGCGTCACGGTCTCAAGCGGCTTACAATGAGCAGTTCTTC. This codes for CASSLASRSQAAYNEQFF. The whole variable domain, filled in from reference TRBV7-2 and TRBJ2-1, reads GAGVSQSPSNKVTEKGKDVELRCDPISGHTALYWYRQSLGQGLEFLIYFQGNSAPDKSGLPSDRFSAERTGGSVSTLTIQRTQQEDSAVYLCASSLASRSQAAYNEQFFGPGTRLTVL.

This clone was seen a single time. The chain employs TRBV19 and TRBJ2-3; 8 bases fit TRBD1. This CDR3 contains 15 residues. CDR1 and CDR2 (germline): LNHDA, SQIVND (reference sequence). Trimming at V came to 7 bases and at J to 0 bases, leaving 6 bases not matched to a gene. The CDR3 sequence is CASKWTGFSTDTQYF. The CDR3 DNA reads as TGTGCCAGTAAATGGACAGGGTTTAGCACAGATACGCAGTATTTT. Using reference TRBV19 and TRBJ2-3 for the parts outside the CDR3, the full variable domain is DGGITQSPKYLFRKEGQNVTLSCEQNLNHDAMYWYRQDPGQGLRLIYYSQIVNDFQKGDIAEGYSVSREKKESFPLTVTSAQKNPTAFYLCASKWTGFSTDTQYFGPGTRLTVL.

As to this clone: Other DNA sequences of this sample code for an identical CDR3. V and J are TRBV30 and TRBJ2-1; TRBD2 aligns across 15 bases. Trimming removed 3 bases from V and 6 bases from J; junction bases left unmatched: 12. The CDR3 has 18 amino acids. Germline CDR1 GTSNPN, CDR2 SVGIG (reference sequence). The CDR3 here is CAWRGGVLGLAGGNEQFF. The CDR3 DNA reads TGTGCCTGGAGGGGGGGTGTTTTGGGACTAGCGGGAGGCAATGAGCAGTTCTTC. Based on the CDR3 plus reference TRBV30 and TRBJ2-1, the full variable domain is SQTIHQWPATLVQPVGSPLSLECTVEGTSNPNLYWYRQAAGRGLQLLFYSVGIGQISSEVPQNLSASRPQDRQFILSSKKLLLSDSGFYLCAWRGGVLGLAGGNEQFFGPGTRLTVL.

The chain recombines TRBV27 with TRBJ2-1; 9 nucleotides line up with TRBD2. The CDR3 has 18 residues. Germline V gene sequence: CDR1 MNHEY, CDR2 SMNVEV (reference sequence). V shed 3 bases, J shed 7 bases, and the junction held 16 bases outside the gene matches. The CDR3 here is CASSLRGSASGMGNEQFF. The DNA of the CDR3 is TGTGCCAGCAGTTTGCGGGGTTCCGCTAGCGGGATGGGAAATGAGCAGTTCTTC.

The rearrangement links TRBV4-1 to TRBJ1-1; 7 bases agree with TRBD1. CDR1 is MGHRA and CDR2 is YSYEKL in the germline V gene. The V gene end was trimmed by 0 bases and the J gene end by 4 bases; junction bases not matched to a gene: 8. The CDR3 has 16 amino acids. The CDR3 bases are TGCGCCAGCAGCCAAGATGAAGGCAGGGGGGTCACTGAAGCTTTCTTT. Residues: CASSQDEGRGVTEAFF.

The chain joins TRBV27 to TRBJ2-1; 7 positions agree with TRBD2. The CDR3 has 14 amino acids. J was trimmed by 5 bases and V by 6 bases; bases with no gene match: 7. CDR1 is MNHEY and CDR2 is SMNVEV in the germline V gene (reference sequence). CDR3 sequence: CASREAGYHNEQFF. In DNA form, the CDR3 reads TGTGCCAGCAGGGAAGCGGGATACCACAATGAGCAGTTCTTC.

The gene calls are TRBV27 and TRBJ2-1; D is perhaps TRBD2 (6 bases). The germline gives CDR1 MNHEY, CDR2 SMNVEV (reference sequence). Trimming cost V 2 bases and J 2 bases, with 10 bases left between them. CDR3 size: 15 residues. CDR3 loop: CASSLRGTAYNEQFF. The CDR3 nucleotides are TGTGCCAGCAGTTTACGGGGGACTGCCTACAATGAGCAGTTCTTC.

The rearrangement uses TRBV28 and TRBJ2-7; D perhaps matches TRBD2 (6 bases). V shed 2 bases and J shed 5 bases, with 10 bases lying between them. Looked up from germline, CDR1 is MDHEN and CDR2 is SYDVKM. There are 13 residues in the CDR3. CDR3 sequence reads: CASSLAGMHEQYF. The CDR3 DNA reads TGTGCCAGCAGTTTAGCGGGGATGCACGAGCAGTACTTC.

This sequence joins TRBV29-1 and TRBJ1-4; the D gene is possibly TRBD1 (5 bases). The CDR3 runs to 14 residues. V lost 3 bases, J lost 5 bases, and 13 bases lay in between. From germline, CDR1 is SQVTM and CDR2 ANQGSEA. This CDR3 reads CSVDTRAPNEKLFF. CDR3 DNA sequence: TGCAGCGTTGATACCAGGGCTCCAAATGAAAAACTGTTTTTT.

This sequence joins TRBV7-2 and TRBJ2-7; D possibly corresponds to TRBD2 (5 bases). CDR1 and CDR2 (germline): SGHTA, FQGNSA. The V gene lost 3 bases and the J gene lost 5 bases, with 11 bases spanning the gap. The CDR3 has 13 amino acids. For the CDR3, the DNA is TGTGCCAGCAGCTTGCCCCTGGGAGACGAGCAGTACTTC. The encoded protein is CASSLPLGDEQYF.

As to this clone: The same CDR3 is also encoded by other DNA sequences in this sample. The CDR3 sequence: CSASRTGELFF. The CDR3 nucleotides are TGCAGTGCCTCTCGGACCGGGGAGCTGTTTTTT. The J gene is TRBJ2-2, the V gene TRBV20-1; D is ambiguous. Germline values: CDR1 DFQATT, CDR2 SNEGSKA (reference sequence). The CDR3 loop spans 11 amino acids. The V and J ends lost 6 bases and 5 bases respectively, with 7 bases between them.

The gene calls are TRBV7-8 and TRBJ2-3, with 9 bases matching TRBD2. This CDR3 has 18 amino acids. Trimming at V came to 1 base and at J to 7 bases, leaving 15 bases not matched to a gene. Germline V gene lookup returns CDR1 SGHVS and CDR2 FQNEAQ. In nucleotides, the CDR3 is TGTGCCAGCAGCTTAGGGGGGGTAGGGAGCGGGAGGAGGAATACGCAGTATTTT. It codes for CASSLGGVGSGRRNTQYF.

This sequence joins TRBV27 and TRBJ1-5; 11 bases line up with TRBD1. Looked up from germline, CDR1 is MNHEY and CDR2 is SMNVEV (reference sequence). Trimming removed 6 bases from V and 5 bases from J; junction bases left unmatched: 6. The CDR3 contains 15 residues. CDR3 in amino acids: CASSLGQGADQPQHF. For the CDR3, the DNA is TGTGCCAGCAGCCTAGGACAGGGGGCCGATCAGCCCCAGCATTTT.

The chain recombines TRBV5-4 with TRBJ2-7; tentative D call: TRBD2 (6 bases). The germline CDR1 and CDR2 sequences are SGHNT and YYREEE (reference sequence). With 3 bases removed from V and 1 base from J, the gap between germline ends came to 14 bases. The CDR3 has 15 amino acids. The CDR3 bases are TGTGCCAGCAGCTCTCCGGGACTTGGATCCTACGAGCAGTACTTC. It specifies CASSSPGLGSYEQYF.

The gene calls are TRBV9 and TRBJ2-3; D perhaps matches TRBD1 (6 bases). Germline CDR1 is SGDLS and CDR2 is YYNGEE. Between the trimmed V and J ends, which lost 3 bases and 2 bases, there was a span of 16 bases. This CDR3 has 16 amino acids. The CDR3 protein is CASSEGHQHHTDTQYF. In DNA, the CDR3 is TGTGCCAGCAGCGAGGGACACCAGCACCACACAGATACGCAGTATTTT.

This clone was detected once. Here the CDR3 reads CASSLDSAKGPYEQYF. CDR3 DNA sequence: TGTGCCAGCAGTTTAGATTCGGCAAAGGGGCCCTACGAGCAGTACTTC. The chain carries TRBV28 and TRBJ2-7; possible D gene TRBD1, 5 bases. There are 16 residues in the CDR3. V was clipped by 2 bases and J by 2 bases, with 16 bases between them. CDR1 MDHEN and CDR2 SYDVKM come from the germline V gene.

J is TRBJ2-7 and V is TRBV5-4; D is undetermined. Per germline, CDR1 SGHNT and CDR2 YYREEE (reference sequence). CDR3 length: 13 amino acids. The V gene lost 0 bases and the J gene lost 3 bases, with 7 bases spanning the gap. The CDR3 loop reads CASSLGGYYEQYF. In DNA, the CDR3 is TGTGCCAGCAGCTTGGGAGGCTACTACGAGCAGTACTTC.